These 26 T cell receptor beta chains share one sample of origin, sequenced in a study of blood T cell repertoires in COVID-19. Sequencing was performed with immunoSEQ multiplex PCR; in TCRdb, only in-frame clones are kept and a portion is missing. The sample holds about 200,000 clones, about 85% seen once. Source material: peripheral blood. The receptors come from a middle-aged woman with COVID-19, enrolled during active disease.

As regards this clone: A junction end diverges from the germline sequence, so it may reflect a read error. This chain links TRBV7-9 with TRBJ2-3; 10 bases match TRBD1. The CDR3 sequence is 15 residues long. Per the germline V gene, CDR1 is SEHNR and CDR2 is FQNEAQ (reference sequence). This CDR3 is CASSQPGQGTVTQYF. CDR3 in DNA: TGTGCCAGCAGCCAGCCGGGACAGGGGACAGTTACGCAGTATTTT.

This CDR3 is CASTSGEGTEAFF. In DNA form, the CDR3 reads TGTGCCTCCACCTCCGGGGAGGGAACTGAAGCTTTCTTT. This chain uses TRBV2 with TRBJ1-1; no clear D gene. CDR3 length: 13 residues. Trimming took off 11 bases at V and 5 bases at J, with 18 bases between the two ends. Germline V CDR1 and CDR2: SNHLY, FYNNEI.

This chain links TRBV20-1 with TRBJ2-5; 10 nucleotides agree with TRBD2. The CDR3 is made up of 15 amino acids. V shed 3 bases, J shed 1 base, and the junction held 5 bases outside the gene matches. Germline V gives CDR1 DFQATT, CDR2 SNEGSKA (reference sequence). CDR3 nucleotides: TGCAGTGCTAGTCCAGCGGGGGGGAGCCAAGAGACCCAGTACTTC. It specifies CSASPAGGSQETQYF.

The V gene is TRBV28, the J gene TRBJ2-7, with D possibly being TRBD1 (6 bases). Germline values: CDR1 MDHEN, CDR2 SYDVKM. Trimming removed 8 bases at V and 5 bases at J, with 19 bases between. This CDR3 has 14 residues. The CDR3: CASVVTGKWHEQYF. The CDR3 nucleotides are TGTGCCAGCGTCGTAACAGGGAAATGGCACGAGCAGTACTTC.

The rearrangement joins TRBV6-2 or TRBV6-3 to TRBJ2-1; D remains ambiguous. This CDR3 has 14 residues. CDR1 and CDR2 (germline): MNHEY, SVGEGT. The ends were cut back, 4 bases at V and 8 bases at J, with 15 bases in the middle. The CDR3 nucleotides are TGTGCCAGCAGTTTTAAATCTGGGCTGGATGAGCAGTTCTTC. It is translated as CASSFKSGLDEQFF.

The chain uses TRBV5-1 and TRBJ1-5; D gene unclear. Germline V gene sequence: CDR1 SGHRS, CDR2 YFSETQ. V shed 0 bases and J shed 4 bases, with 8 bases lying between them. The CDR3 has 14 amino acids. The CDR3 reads CASSLAGGNQPQHF. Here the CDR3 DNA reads TGCGCCAGCAGCTTGGCCGGAGGGAATCAGCCCCAGCATTTT.

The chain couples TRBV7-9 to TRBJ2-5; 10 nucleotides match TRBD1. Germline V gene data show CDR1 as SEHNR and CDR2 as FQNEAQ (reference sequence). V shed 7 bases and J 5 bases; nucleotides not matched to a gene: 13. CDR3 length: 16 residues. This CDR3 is CASTSARQGARETQYF. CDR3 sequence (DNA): TGTGCCAGCACCAGCGCCCGACAGGGGGCGAGGGAGACCCAGTACTTC.

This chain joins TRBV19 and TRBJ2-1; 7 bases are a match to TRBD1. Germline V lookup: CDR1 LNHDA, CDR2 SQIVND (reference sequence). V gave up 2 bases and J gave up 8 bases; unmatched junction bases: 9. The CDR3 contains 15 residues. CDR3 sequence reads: CASSIRDREVYEQFF. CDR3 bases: TGTGCCAGTAGTATAAGAGACAGGGAAGTTTATGAGCAGTTCTTC. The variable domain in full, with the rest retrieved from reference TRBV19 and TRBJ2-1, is DGGITQSPKYLFRKEGQNVTLSCEQNLNHDAMYWYRQDPGQGLRLIYYSQIVNDFQKGDIAEGYSVSREKKESFPLTVTSAQKNPTAFYLCASSIRDREVYEQFFGPGTRLTVL.

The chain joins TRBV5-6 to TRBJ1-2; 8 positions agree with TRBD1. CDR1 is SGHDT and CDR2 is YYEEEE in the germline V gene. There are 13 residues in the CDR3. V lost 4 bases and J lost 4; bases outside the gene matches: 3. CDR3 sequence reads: CASSLQGVYGYTF. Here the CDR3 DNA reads TGTGCCAGCAGCCTACAGGGGGTCTATGGCTACACCTTC.

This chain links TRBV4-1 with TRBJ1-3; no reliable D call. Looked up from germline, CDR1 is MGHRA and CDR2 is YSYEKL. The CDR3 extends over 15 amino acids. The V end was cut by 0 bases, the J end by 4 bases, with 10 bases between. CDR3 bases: TGCGCCAGCAGCCAAGAGCGGGCGTACGGAAACACCATATATTTT. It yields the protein CASSQERAYGNTIYF.

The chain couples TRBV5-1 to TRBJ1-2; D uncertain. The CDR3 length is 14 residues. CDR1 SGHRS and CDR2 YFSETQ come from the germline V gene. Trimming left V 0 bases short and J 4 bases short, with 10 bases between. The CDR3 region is CASSLASGPYGYTF. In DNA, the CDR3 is TGCGCCAGCAGCTTGGCGTCGGGTCCCTATGGCTACACCTTC.

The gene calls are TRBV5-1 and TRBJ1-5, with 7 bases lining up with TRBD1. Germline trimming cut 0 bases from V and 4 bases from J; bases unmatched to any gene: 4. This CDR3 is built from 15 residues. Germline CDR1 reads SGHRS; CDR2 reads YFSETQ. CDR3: CASSLGGGLNQPQHF. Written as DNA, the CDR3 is TGCGCCAGCAGCTTGGGAGGGGGCCTAAATCAGCCCCAGCATTTT.

The CDR3 DNA is TGTGCCAGCAGTTTTCTTTCCGAAGCTTTCTTT. It specifies CASSFLSEAFF. The chain carries TRBV12-3 or TRBV12-4 and TRBJ1-1, with unresolved D. Trimming shortened V by 3 bases and J by 8 bases, and 7 bases separated the two germline ends. The CDR3 extends over 11 amino acids.

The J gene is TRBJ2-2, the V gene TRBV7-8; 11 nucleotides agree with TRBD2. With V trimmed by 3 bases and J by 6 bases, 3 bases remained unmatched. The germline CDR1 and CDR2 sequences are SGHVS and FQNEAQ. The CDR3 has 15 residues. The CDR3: CASSFSGRAAGELFF. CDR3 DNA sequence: TGTGCCAGCAGCTTTAGCGGGAGGGCCGCCGGGGAGCTGTTTTTT.

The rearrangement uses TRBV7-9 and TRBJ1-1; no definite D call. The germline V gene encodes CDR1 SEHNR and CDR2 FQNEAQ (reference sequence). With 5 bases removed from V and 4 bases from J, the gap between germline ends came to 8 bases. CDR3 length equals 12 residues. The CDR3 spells CASSPVGTEAFF. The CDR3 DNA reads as TGTGCCAGCAGCCCGGTTGGCACTGAAGCTTTCTTT.

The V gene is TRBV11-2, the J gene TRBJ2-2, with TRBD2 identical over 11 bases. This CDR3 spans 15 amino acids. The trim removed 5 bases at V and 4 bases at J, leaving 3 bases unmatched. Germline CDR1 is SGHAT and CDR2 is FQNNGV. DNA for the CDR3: TGTGCCAGCAGCCAACTAGCGGGGGCCACCGGGGAGCTGTTTTTT. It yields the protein CASSQLAGATGELFF.

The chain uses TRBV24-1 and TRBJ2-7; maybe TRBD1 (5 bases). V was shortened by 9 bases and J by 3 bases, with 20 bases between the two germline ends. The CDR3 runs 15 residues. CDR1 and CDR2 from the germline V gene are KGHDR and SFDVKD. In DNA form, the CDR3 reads TGTGCCACCCCCCAGCGCCAGGGCGTCAACTACGAGCAGTACTTC. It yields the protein CATPQRQGVNYEQYF.

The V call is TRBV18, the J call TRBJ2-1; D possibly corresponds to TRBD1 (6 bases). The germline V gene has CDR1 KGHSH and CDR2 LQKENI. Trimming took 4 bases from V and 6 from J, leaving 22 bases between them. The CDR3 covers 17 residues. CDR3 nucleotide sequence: TGTGCCAGCTCACTCGGACAGTTTGCGCTCTTCGGCAATGAGCAGTTCTTC. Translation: CASSLGQFALFGNEQFF.

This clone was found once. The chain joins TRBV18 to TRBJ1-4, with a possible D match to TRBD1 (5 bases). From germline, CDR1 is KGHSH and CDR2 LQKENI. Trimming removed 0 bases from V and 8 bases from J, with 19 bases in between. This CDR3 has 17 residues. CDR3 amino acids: CASSPPGGTHDNEKLFF. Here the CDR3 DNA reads TGTGCCAGCTCACCACCGGGGGGGACTCACGATAACGAAAAACTGTTTTTT.

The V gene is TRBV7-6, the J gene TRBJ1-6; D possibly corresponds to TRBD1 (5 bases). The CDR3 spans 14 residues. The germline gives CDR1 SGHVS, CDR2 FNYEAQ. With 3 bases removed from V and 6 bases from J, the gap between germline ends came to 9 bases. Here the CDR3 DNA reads TGTGCCAGCAGCTTTTCACAGGTTAATTCACCCCTCCACTTT. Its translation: CASSFSQVNSPLHF.

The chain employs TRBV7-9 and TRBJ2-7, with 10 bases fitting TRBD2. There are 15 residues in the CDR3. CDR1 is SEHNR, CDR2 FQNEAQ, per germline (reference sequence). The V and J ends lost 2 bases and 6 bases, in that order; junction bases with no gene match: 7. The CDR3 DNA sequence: TGTGCCAGCAGCTTATCAGCGGGAGGGCCCTCCGAGCAGTACTTC. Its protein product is CASSLSAGGPSEQYF.

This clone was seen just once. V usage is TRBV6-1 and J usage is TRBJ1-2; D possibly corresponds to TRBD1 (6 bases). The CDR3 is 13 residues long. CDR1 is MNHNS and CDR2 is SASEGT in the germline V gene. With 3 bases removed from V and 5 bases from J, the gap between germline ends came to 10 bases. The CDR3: CASSEQGKYGYTF. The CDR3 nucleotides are TGTGCCAGCAGTGAGCAGGGGAAATATGGCTACACCTTC.

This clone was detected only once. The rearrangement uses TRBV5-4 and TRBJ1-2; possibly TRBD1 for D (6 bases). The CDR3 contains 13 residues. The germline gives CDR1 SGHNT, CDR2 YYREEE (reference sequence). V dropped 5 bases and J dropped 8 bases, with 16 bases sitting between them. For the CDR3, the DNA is TGTGCCAGCAGTACCGGGACAACGAAGGGCTACACCTTC. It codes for CASSTGTTKGYTF.

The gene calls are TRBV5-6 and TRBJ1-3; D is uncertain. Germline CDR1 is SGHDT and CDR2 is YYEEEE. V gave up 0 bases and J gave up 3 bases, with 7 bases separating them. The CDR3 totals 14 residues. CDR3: CASSLATFGNTIYF. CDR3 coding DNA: TGTGCCAGCAGCTTGGCTACCTTTGGAAACACCATATATTTT.

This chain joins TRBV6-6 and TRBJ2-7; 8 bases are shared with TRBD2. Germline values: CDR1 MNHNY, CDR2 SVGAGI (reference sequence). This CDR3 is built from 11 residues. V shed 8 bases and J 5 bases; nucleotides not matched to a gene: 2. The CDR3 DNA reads TGTGCCAGCGGCGGGGGGCACGAGCAGTACTTC. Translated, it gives CASGGGHEQYF.

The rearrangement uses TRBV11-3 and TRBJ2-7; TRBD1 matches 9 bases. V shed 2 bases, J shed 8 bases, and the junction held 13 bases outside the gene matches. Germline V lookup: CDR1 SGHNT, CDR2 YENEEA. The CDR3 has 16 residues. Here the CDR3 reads CASSLMGAGTGTKQYF. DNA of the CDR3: TGTGCCAGCAGCTTAATGGGGGCCGGGACAGGGACTAAGCAGTACTTC.